The 22 T cell receptor beta chains reported below all come from one sample, sequenced in a study of blood T cell repertoires in COVID-19. This table comes from immunoSEQ multiplex PCR, and its TCRdb copy is limited to in-frame clones, with some not included. The table records some 180,000 clones, about 90% of them present only once. The sequenced material came from peripheral blood. These receptors were collected from a man between 50 and 59 years old with acute or convalescent COVID-19.

The chain joins TRBV4-3 to TRBJ1-2, with D perhaps TRBD1 (6 bases). The CDR3 is 19 residues long. Germline V gives CDR1 LGHNA, CDR2 YSLEER. The V end lost 0 bases, the J end lost 3 bases, and 23 bases lay between the germline ends. The CDR3 loop is CASSQDPYQDSLIDYGYTF. As DNA, the CDR3 is TGCGCCAGCAGCCAAGATCCCTATCAGGACAGTCTAATAGACTATGGCTACACCTTC.

The chain uses TRBV3-1 (or the pseudogene TRBV3-2) and TRBJ2-7; 9 nucleotides line up with TRBD2. Per the germline V gene, CDR1 is LGHDT and CDR2 is YNNKEL (reference sequence). V trimming: 3 bases; J trimming: 7 bases; junction bases outside the gene matches: 10. The CDR3 length is 15 residues. This CDR3 reads CASSHGLAGASEQYF. As DNA, the CDR3 is TGTGCCAGCAGCCATGGTTTAGCGGGAGCTAGTGAGCAGTACTTC.

J is TRBJ2-1 and V is TRBV6-5, with 9 bases that match TRBD1. The CDR3 has 16 residues. J gave up 5 bases and V 2 bases, and 7 bases lay outside the gene matches. Looked up from germline, CDR1 is MNHEY and CDR2 is SVGAGI. CDR3 loop: CASSYVGQGSNNEQFF. The CDR3 bases are TGTGCCAGCAGTTACGTTGGACAGGGGAGTAACAATGAGCAGTTCTTC.

This clone was seen once. This sequence joins TRBV10-3 and TRBJ1-3; 9 bases agree with TRBD1. J gave up 0 bases and V 2 bases, and 8 bases lay outside the gene matches. The CDR3 contains 18 residues. Germline assignment: CDR1 ENHRY and CDR2 SYGVKD. The CDR3 loop reads CAISEGQGRGLSGNTIYF. The CDR3 DNA sequence: TGTGCCATCAGTGAGGGACAGGGGAGGGGCCTCTCTGGAAACACCATATATTTT.

The chain combines TRBV19 with TRBJ1-5, with D unresolved. V gave up 1 base and J gave up 4 bases, with 8 bases separating them. The CDR3 covers 14 residues. Germline V gene sequence: CDR1 LNHDA, CDR2 SQIVND (reference sequence). CDR3 residues: CASSIVSVNQPQHF. As DNA, the CDR3 is TGTGCCAGTAGTATAGTGTCGGTGAATCAGCCCCAGCATTTT.

The chain carries TRBV18 and TRBJ1-5; weak D call: TRBD1 (6 bases). Germline loops: CDR1 KGHSH, CDR2 LQKENI. V lost 6 bases and J 6 bases, leaving 18 bases between the germline ends. The CDR3 length is 15 residues. The CDR3 region is CASSLQDSGAQPQHF. CDR3 coding DNA: TGTGCCAGCTCTCTACAGGACAGCGGGGCTCAGCCCCAGCATTTT.

The chain is built from TRBV27 and TRBJ1-4; D ambiguous. This CDR3 region has 13 residues. The germline V and J ends were trimmed by 4 bases and 0 bases, with 3 bases remaining between them. CDR1 is MNHEY, CDR2 SMNVEV, per germline (reference sequence). Here the CDR3 DNA reads TGTGCCAGCAGTTCTGCAACTAATGAAAAACTGTTTTTT. Translation gives CASSSATNEKLFF.

The rearrangement links TRBV6-5 to TRBJ2-7, with 13 bases identical to TRBD2. This CDR3 is built from 15 residues. V gave up 6 bases and J gave up 2 bases; unmatched junction bases: 4. Germline lookup yields CDR1 MNHEY and CDR2 SVGAGI. In nucleotides, the CDR3 is TGTGCCAGCAGCCTTACTAGCGGGGGGGCCTACGAGCAGTACGTC. This gives the protein CASSLTSGGAYEQYV.

The rearrangement joins TRBV29-1 to TRBJ2-1; no firm D call. V gave up 7 bases and J gave up 1 base, with 11 bases separating them. The germline CDR1 and CDR2 sequences are SQVTM and ANQGSEA. The CDR3 is 13 residues long. CDR3: CSARVGSYNEQFF. DNA for the CDR3: TGCAGCGCCCGGGTCGGGTCCTACAATGAGCAGTTCTTC.

Details on this clone: Germline and junction disagree at one end, which may indicate a read error. The gene calls are TRBV11-2 and TRBJ1-3; D gene uncertain. The CDR3 runs to 16 residues. CDR1 is SGHAT and CDR2 is FQNNGV in the germline V gene. CDR3 bases: TGTGCCAGCAGCCTAGAGAGGAGGTTTATTGGAAACACCATATATTTT. Translating it yields CASSLERRFIGNTIYF.

This clone was counted between two and nine times. The chain carries TRBV18 and TRBJ1-5; D ambiguous. This CDR3 is built from 13 residues. Germline values: CDR1 KGHSH, CDR2 LQKENI. The germline V and J ends were trimmed by 6 bases and 0 bases, with 6 bases remaining between them. The CDR3 bases are TGTGCCAGCTCCCTTTATAGCAATCAGCCCCAGCATTTT. It is translated as CASSLYSNQPQHF.

This clone has only a few counts. V gene TRBV28 combines with J gene TRBJ1-2; D possibly corresponds to TRBD1 (6 bases). V lost 3 bases and J lost 5, with 13 bases in between. The CDR3 runs 14 residues. Germline values: CDR1 MDHEN, CDR2 SYDVKM. CDR3 DNA: TGTGCCAGCAGTTTGCTACGACAGGATTATGGCTACACCTTC. Protein sequence: CASSLLRQDYGYTF.

This clone was counted a single time. This chain connects TRBV7-9 to TRBJ1-1; 9 nucleotides align to TRBD1. The germline V gene encodes CDR1 SEHNR and CDR2 FQNEAQ (reference sequence). The CDR3 totals 15 residues. V shed 2 bases, J shed 4 bases, and the junction held 5 bases outside the gene matches. CDR3 DNA sequence: TGTGCCAGCAGCTTAAGGGACAGGGTGGGCACTGAAGCTTTCTTT. As protein: CASSLRDRVGTEAFF.

This clone has ten or more counts. The V and J genes are TRBV5-1 and TRBJ1-4; 7 positions agree with TRBD1. The germline gives CDR1 SGHRS, CDR2 YFSETQ. J lost 2 bases, V lost 4 bases, and 8 bases had no gene match. The CDR3 runs 16 residues. DNA of the CDR3: TGCGCCAGCAGCACGGGACAGAGGTCTACTAATGAAAAACTGTTTTTT. As protein: CASSTGQRSTNEKLFF.

The chain has TRBV11-2 and TRBJ1-2; 7 bases fit TRBD1. CDR3 length equals 16 residues. Germline-derived CDR1 and CDR2 are SGHAT and FQNNGV. V shed 1 base, J shed 6 bases, and the junction held 11 bases outside the gene matches. CDR3 region: CASSLGVGDSNNGYTF. The CDR3 bases are TGTGCCAGCAGCTTAGGGGTCGGGGACAGCAACAATGGCTACACCTTC.

The chain links TRBV25-1 to TRBJ2-2; TRBD1 is a possible D gene (5 bases). This CDR3 region has 15 residues. Per the germline V gene, CDR1 is MGHDK and CDR2 is SYGVNS. V lost 4 bases and J lost 1, with 10 bases in between. In nucleotides, the CDR3 is TGTGCCAGCAGTGGGGGCGTGGAGAACACCGGGGAGCTGTTTTTT. This translates into CASSGGVENTGELFF.

CDR3 nucleotides: TGTGCCAGCAGCGACACCGGGACAGGCTCCTACGAGCAGTACTTC. The encoded protein is CASSDTGTGSYEQYF. The chain has TRBV7-9 and TRBJ2-7, with TRBD1 identical over 8 bases. The CDR3 runs 15 residues. V was clipped by 5 bases and J by 0 bases; unmatched bases: 6. From germline, CDR1 is SEHNR and CDR2 FQNEAQ (reference sequence).

J is TRBJ2-1 and V is TRBV5-1, with TRBD2 as a possible D gene (6 bases). Germline values: CDR1 SGHRS, CDR2 YFSETQ. The CDR3 runs to 16 residues. Trimming shortened V by 3 bases and J by 2 bases, and 15 bases separated the two germline ends. CDR3 in amino acids: CASSSVAGSTYNEQFF. In DNA, the CDR3 is TGCGCCAGCAGCTCAGTCGCGGGATCCACCTACAATGAGCAGTTCTTC.

The CDR3 DNA sequence: TGTGCCAGCTCACAAAACCGACAGGGGACCGGGGAGCTGTTTTTT. This translates into CASSQNRQGTGELFF. This chain connects TRBV18 to TRBJ2-2, with 8 nucleotides matching TRBD1. The V segment lost 4 bases and the J segment 5 bases; nucleotides outside the gene matches: 6. The CDR3 loop spans 15 amino acids. CDR1 is KGHSH, CDR2 LQKENI, per germline.

The V and J genes are TRBV5-4 and TRBJ2-1; 11 nucleotides line up with TRBD2. The CDR3 covers 15 residues. Trimming cost V 4 bases and J 1 base; bases outside gene matches: 1. Germline CDR1 is SGHNT and CDR2 is YYREEE (reference sequence). CDR3 amino acids: CASSRTSGSYNEQFF. The CDR3 DNA sequence: TGTGCCAGCAGCCGGACTAGCGGGTCCTACAATGAGCAGTTCTTC. Drawing the rest from reference TRBV5-4 and TRBJ2-1, the complete variable domain is ETGVTQSPTHLIKTRGQQVTLRCSSQSGHNTVSWYQQALGQGPQFIFQYYREEENGRGNFPPRFSGLQFPNYSSELNVNALELDDSALYLCASSRTSGSYNEQFFGPGTRLTVL.

The chain recombines TRBV27 with TRBJ2-3; D ambiguous. Deletions cut 7 bases from V and 2 bases from J, with 16 bases between. The CDR3 is 15 amino acids. Germline V gene lookup returns CDR1 MNHEY and CDR2 SMNVEV (reference sequence). The CDR3 coding sequence is TGTGCCAGCACCCCTTATGGCCCTCTCACAGATACGCAGTATTTT. Translated, it gives CASTPYGPLTDTQYF.

The chain carries TRBV19 and TRBJ1-5, with 8 positions matching TRBD1. The CDR3 is 16 amino acids. V trimming: 3 bases; J trimming: 7 bases; junction bases outside the gene matches: 11. The germline V gene has CDR1 LNHDA and CDR2 SQIVND (reference sequence). The CDR3 coding sequence is TGTGCCAGTAGTATCTCGGGCAGGGGGCGGCAACAGCCCCAGCATTTT. Translation: CASSISGRGRQQPQHF.